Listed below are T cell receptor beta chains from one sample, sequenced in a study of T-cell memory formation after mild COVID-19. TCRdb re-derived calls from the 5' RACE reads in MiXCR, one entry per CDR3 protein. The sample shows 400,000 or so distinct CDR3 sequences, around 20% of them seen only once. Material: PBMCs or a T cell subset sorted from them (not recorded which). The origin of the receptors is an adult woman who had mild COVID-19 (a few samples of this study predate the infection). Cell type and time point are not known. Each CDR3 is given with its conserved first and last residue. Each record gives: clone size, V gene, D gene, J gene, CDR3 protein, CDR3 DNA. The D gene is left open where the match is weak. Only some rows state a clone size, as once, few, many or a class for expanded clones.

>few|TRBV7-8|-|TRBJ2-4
CASSLLRVGAKNIQYF
TGTGCCAGCAGCTTATTAAGAGTGGGCGCCAAAAACATTCAGTACTTC
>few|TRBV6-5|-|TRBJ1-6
CASSYSDGLNSPLHF
TGTGCCAGCAGTTACTCGGACGGCCTTAATTCACCCCTCCACTTT
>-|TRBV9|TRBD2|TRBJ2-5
CASSVVGGDEETQYF
TGTGCCAGCAGCGTAGTGGGAGGGGATGAGGAGACCCAGTACTTC
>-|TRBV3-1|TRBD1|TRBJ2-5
CASSQQSGTGETQYF
TGTGCCAGCAGCCAACAATCCGGGACAGGGGAGACCCAGTACTTC
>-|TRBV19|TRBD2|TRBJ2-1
CASSVGLAVIYNEQFF
TGTGCCAGTAGTGTCGGACTAGCGGTGATTTACAATGAGCAGTTCTTC
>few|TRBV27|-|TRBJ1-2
CASSQMTGYGYTF
TGTGCCAGCAGCCAGATGACAGGTTATGGCTACACCTTC
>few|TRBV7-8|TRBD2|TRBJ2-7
CASLQGTSGSGPYEQYF
TGTGCCAGCCTCCAGGGGACTAGCGGGAGTGGGCCCTACGAGCAGTACTTC
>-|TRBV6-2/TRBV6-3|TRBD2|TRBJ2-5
CASSYAGGQETQYF
TGTGCCAGCAGTTACGCGGGGGGACAAGAGACCCAGTACTTC
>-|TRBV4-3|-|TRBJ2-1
CASSRERRTGSPSYNEQFF
TGCGCCAGCAGCCGAGAACGGAGAACAGGGTCCCCTTCCTACAATGAGCAGTTCTTC
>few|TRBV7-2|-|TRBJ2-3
CASSLSGTYTDTQYF
TGTGCCAGCAGCTTAAGCGGGACATACACAGATACGCAGTATTTT
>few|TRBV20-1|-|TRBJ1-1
CSARGGRETEAFF
TGCAGTGCCCGGGGGGGCAGGGAAACTGAAGCTTTCTTT
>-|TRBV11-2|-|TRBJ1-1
CASSLAVETLAFF
TGTGCCAGCAGCTTAGCGGTGGAGACGCTAGCTTTCTTT
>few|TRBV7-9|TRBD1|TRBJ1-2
CASSSLWTGSAGYTF
TGTGCCAGCAGCTCCCTCTGGACAGGTTCGGCCGGCTACACCTTC
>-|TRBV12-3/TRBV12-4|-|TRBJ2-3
CASRDSGTSTETQYF
TGTGCCAGCAGAGACTCCGGGACCTCCACAGAGACGCAGTATTTT
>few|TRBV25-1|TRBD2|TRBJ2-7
CASSDGAGGAQDEQYF
TGTGCCAGCAGTGATGGAGCGGGAGGGGCCCAAGACGAGCAGTACTTC
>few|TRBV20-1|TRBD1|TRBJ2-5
CSARAGGTGVRETQYF
TGCAGTGCTAGAGCTGGCGGGACAGGGGTTCGGGAGACCCAGTACTTC
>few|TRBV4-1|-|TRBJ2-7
CASSRPSDSVWGSYEQYF
TGCGCCAGCAGTCGCCCTTCGGACAGTGTCTGGGGCTCCTACGAGCAGTACTTC